The 21 T cell receptor beta chains reported below all come from one sample, sequenced in a study of TIL therapy for anti-PD-1-resistant metastatic lung cancer (dated by TCRdb to the early 2020s). The immunoSEQ v3 hsTCRB kit was used to amplify TCR beta CDR3 regions from genomic DNA through bias-controlled multiplex PCR. Held by TCRdb, this immuneACCESS table contains in-frame sequences only and omits some clones. Under half of the omission traces to an unresolved V gene where checked; the cause of the rest is unknown. In this sample the table shows fewer than 30,000 clones, 63% of which occur a single time. Approximately 16% of the sample comes from the top ten. The sample's time point label, decoded: pre-treatment sample, taken before nivolumab and TIL therapy. The baseline tumor samples were excised metastases, mostly pleural nodules or supraclavicular lymph nodes, taken from the same resection that was used to grow TIL.

Sample: tumor tissue, taken at baseline. These TCRs come from a woman aged 30 to 85 with non-small cell lung cancer.

This chain links TRBV10-3 with TRBJ2-3; D is unclear. CDR3 length equals 15 residues. Germline lookup yields CDR1 ENHRY and CDR2 SYGVKD. Trimming cost V 0 bases and J 1 base, with 8 bases left between them. This CDR3 is CAISESRQGTDTQYF. CDR3 DNA sequence: TGTGCCATCAGTGAGTCAAGGCAGGGCACAGATACGCAGTATTTT.

The CDR3 DNA sequence: TGTGCCAGCAGTTTCGGGGACAGGGGGCTTGGTGGCTACACCTTC. Translated: CASSFGDRGLGGYTF. V and J are TRBV28 and TRBJ1-2, with TRBD1 matching 12 bases. Germline V lookup: CDR1 MDHEN, CDR2 SYDVKM. The V gene end was trimmed by 3 bases and the J gene end by 7 bases; junction bases not matched to a gene: 6. This CDR3 region has 15 residues.

The chain's CDR3 is CASSIDGDLEQFF. For the CDR3, the DNA is TGTGCCAGTAGTATAGATGGGGACTTGGAGCAGTTCTTC. The chain employs TRBV19 and TRBJ2-1, with D perhaps TRBD2 (6 bases). The germline V gene has CDR1 LNHDA and CDR2 SQIVND (reference sequence). This CDR3 has 13 amino acids. Between the trimmed V and J ends, which lost 0 bases and 10 bases, there was a span of 10 bases.

The CDR3 sequence is CASSFTAGSNEQFF. The CDR3 bases are TGCGCCAGCAGCTTTACAGCGGGTTCCAATGAGCAGTTCTTC. The rearrangement joins TRBV5-1 to TRBJ2-1; maybe TRBD2 (6 bases). CDR3 length: 14 amino acids. The germline gives CDR1 SGHRS, CDR2 YFSETQ. V dropped 2 bases and J dropped 6 bases, with 12 bases sitting between them.

This clone is medium-sized by share. J is TRBJ2-1 and V is TRBV6-5, with D possibly called TRBD1 or TRBD2 (5 bases each). Germline V gene sequence: CDR1 MNHEY, CDR2 SVGAGI. This CDR3 is 15 amino acids long. Deletions cut 4 bases from V and 7 bases from J, with 17 bases between. The CDR3 nucleotides are TGTGCCAGCAGTTTTGACCGGGACCCTTGGAATGAGCAGTTCTTC. Amino acid sequence: CASSFDRDPWNEQFF.

This clone was recorded a few times. The V and J genes are TRBV30 and TRBJ1-2, with 9 bases matching TRBD1. Germline V gene sequence: CDR1 GTSNPN, CDR2 SVGIG (reference sequence). The V segment lost 4 bases and the J segment 7 bases; nucleotides outside the gene matches: 7. The CDR3 is 13 amino acids. The CDR3 region has the DNA TGTGCCTGGACTGTACAGGGGGCGTTTGGCTACACCTTC. This codes for CAWTVQGAFGYTF.

The rearrangement uses TRBV5-1 and TRBJ2-4, with 8 nucleotides matching TRBD1. The CDR3 consists of 14 residues. V lost 4 bases, J lost 9 bases, and 9 bases stayed unmatched. Looked up from germline, CDR1 is SGHRS and CDR2 is YFSETQ. The CDR3 is CASSTDGGTGIQYF. The CDR3 nucleotides read TGCGCCAGCAGCACTGATGGGGGGACAGGCATTCAGTACTTC.

The chain carries TRBV6-6 and TRBJ2-2; D not certain. Trimming stripped 8 bases from V and 6 bases from J, with 13 bases between. The length of the CDR3 is 13 residues. From germline, CDR1 is MNHNY and CDR2 SVGAGI (reference sequence). The CDR3 is CASAPLAAGELFF. The DNA of the CDR3 is TGTGCCAGCGCCCCCCTCGCGGCCGGGGAGCTGTTTTTT.

The chain has TRBV11-2 and TRBJ2-2, with a weak D call TRBD2 (6 bases). Germline values: CDR1 SGHAT, CDR2 FQNNGV. V lost 1 base, J lost 5 bases, and 11 bases lay in between. The CDR3 loop spans 15 amino acids. This CDR3 is CASSLGRALTGELFF. The CDR3 DNA follows: TGTGCCAGCAGCTTAGGGAGGGCCCTAACCGGGGAGCTGTTTTTT.

This clone is a singleton in its sample. The rearrangement links TRBV5-1 to TRBJ2-7; D is possibly TRBD2 (6 bases). Deletions cut 4 bases from V and 3 bases from J, with 14 bases between. The CDR3 has 14 residues. Germline values: CDR1 SGHRS, CDR2 YFSETQ. The CDR3: CASSVNSGFYEQYF. The CDR3 region has the DNA TGCGCCAGCAGCGTCAATAGCGGATTCTACGAGCAGTACTTC.

The chain uses TRBV6-5 and TRBJ2-3; the D gene is possibly TRBD2 (5 bases). CDR1 and CDR2 (germline): MNHEY, SVGAGI. Trimming left V 8 bases short and J 0 bases short, with 15 bases between. This CDR3 is 15 amino acids long. CDR3 residues: CASAKGGGSTDTQYF. Written as DNA, the CDR3 is TGTGCCAGCGCTAAGGGCGGAGGTAGCACAGATACGCAGTATTTT.

The V gene is TRBV7-9, the J gene TRBJ1-1; D might be TRBD1 (5 bases). Deletions cut 5 bases from V and 4 bases from J, with 20 bases between. Germline V CDR1 and CDR2: SEHNR, FQNEAQ (reference sequence). The length of the CDR3 is 16 residues. The CDR3, as DNA: TGTGCCAGCAGCCTCCATGGCTTGACAGCGGGCACTGAAGCTTTCTTT. Amino acid sequence: CASSLHGLTAGTEAFF. The entire variable domain, with the rest obtained from reference TRBV7-9 and TRBJ1-1, is as follows: DTGVSQNPRHKITKRGQNVTFRCDPISEHNRLYWYRQTLGQGPEFLTYFQNEAQLEKSRLLSDRFSAERPKGSFSTLEIQRTEQGDSAMYLCASSLHGLTAGTEAFFGQGTRLTVV.

The J gene is TRBJ2-5, the V gene TRBV29-1; D possibly uses TRBD1 or TRBD2 (5 bases each). The V end was cut by 4 bases, the J end by 4 bases, with 16 bases between. The CDR3 contains 14 residues. CDR1 and CDR2 (germline): SQVTM, ANQGSEA. DNA for the CDR3: TGCAGCGTTGCCCGTAACATGGGACGAGAGACCCAGTACTTC. Translation: CSVARNMGRETQYF.

The chain couples TRBV2 to TRBJ1-1, with a tentative D call TRBD1 (5 bases). This CDR3 contains 11 residues. Trimming removed 5 bases at V and 7 bases at J, with 8 bases between. The germline V gene encodes CDR1 SNHLY and CDR2 FYNNEI. The CDR3 nucleotides read TGTGCCAGCAGTAGGGGTTTTGAAGCTTTCTTT. It translates to CASSRGFEAFF.

The rearrangement joins TRBV5-6 to TRBJ2-2; D gene unclear. V lost 4 bases, J lost 2 bases, and 3 bases lay in between. This CDR3 spans 12 amino acids. The germline V gene encodes CDR1 SGHDT and CDR2 YYEEEE. CDR3 loop: CASSLNTGELFF. CDR3 nucleotide sequence: TGTGCCAGCAGCCTAAACACCGGGGAGCTGTTTTTT.

V gene TRBV29-1 combines with J gene TRBJ2-2; TRBD2 agrees at 7 bases. V shed 7 bases and J 4 bases; nucleotides not matched to a gene: 6. The CDR3 runs 13 residues. CDR1 and CDR2 from the germline V gene are SQVTM and ANQGSEA. The CDR3 bases are TGCAGCGCTAGCGGCAAAATCACCGGGGAGCTGTTTTTT. This gives the protein CSASGKITGELFF.

The sample holds a few counts of this clone. The chain uses TRBV6-5 and TRBJ1-1, with unresolved D. This CDR3 is 16 amino acids long. Deletions cut 0 bases from V and 0 bases from J, with 11 bases between. Germline CDR1 reads MNHEY; CDR2 reads SVGAGI. The CDR3 DNA reads as TGTGCCAGCAGTTACTCGACGTTGACCGTGAACACTGAAGCTTTCTTT. This sequence encodes CASSYSTLTVNTEAFF.

The sample holds a few counts of this clone. The V call is TRBV5-5, the J call TRBJ2-7, with D tentatively TRBD1 (5 bases). V was trimmed by 0 bases and J by 1 base, leaving 11 bases between them. Per germline, CDR1 SGHKS and CDR2 YYEKEE (reference sequence). The CDR3 totals 15 residues. Here the CDR3 DNA reads TGTGCCAGCAGCTTGGACAAGGGGCTATCCTACGAGCAGTACTTC. Residues: CASSLDKGLSYEQYF.

Ten or more counts support this clone. The chain employs TRBV2 and TRBJ1-2; D gene unclear. The germline gives CDR1 SNHLY, CDR2 FYNNEI. Trimming left V 2 bases short and J 1 base short, with 8 bases between. CDR3 length: 14 residues. The CDR3: CASSEYPGNYGYTF. In DNA form, the CDR3 reads TGTGCCAGCAGTGAATATCCGGGTAACTATGGCTACACCTTC.

The chain links TRBV9 to TRBJ2-7, with 12 bases identical to TRBD2. The junction had 1 base not matched to a gene; V was cut back by 0 bases and J by 3 bases. The CDR3 loop spans 15 amino acids. The germline V gene encodes CDR1 SGDLS and CDR2 YYNGEE. CDR3 loop: CASSVGTSGDYEQYF. The CDR3 DNA sequence: TGTGCCAGCAGCGTAGGGACTAGCGGGGACTACGAGCAGTACTTC.

V and J are TRBV11-2 and TRBJ2-3; D gene ambiguous. The CDR3 is 12 residues long. From germline, CDR1 is SGHAT and CDR2 FQNNGV. The V end lost 6 bases, the J end lost 8 bases, and 12 bases lay between the germline ends. CDR3 coding DNA: TGTGCCAGCAGTCACCCCTCCGGTACGCAGTATTTT. This encodes CASSHPSGTQYF.